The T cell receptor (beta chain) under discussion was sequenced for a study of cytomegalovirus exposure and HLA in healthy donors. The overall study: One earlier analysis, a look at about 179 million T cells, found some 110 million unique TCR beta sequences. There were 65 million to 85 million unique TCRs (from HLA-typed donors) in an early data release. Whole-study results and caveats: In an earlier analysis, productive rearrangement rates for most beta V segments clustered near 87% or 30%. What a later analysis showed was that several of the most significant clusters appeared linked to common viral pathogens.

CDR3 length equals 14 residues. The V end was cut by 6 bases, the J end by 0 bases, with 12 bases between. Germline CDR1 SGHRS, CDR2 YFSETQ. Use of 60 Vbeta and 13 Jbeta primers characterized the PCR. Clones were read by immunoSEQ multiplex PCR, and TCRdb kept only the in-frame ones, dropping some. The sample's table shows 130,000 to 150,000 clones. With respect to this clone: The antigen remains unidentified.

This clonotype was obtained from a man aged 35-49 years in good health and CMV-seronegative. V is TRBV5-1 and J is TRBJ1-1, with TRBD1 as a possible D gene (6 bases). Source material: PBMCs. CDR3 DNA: TGCGCCAGCACCAAGGGGGAAATGAACACTGAAGCTTTCTTT. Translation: CASTKGEMNTEAFF.